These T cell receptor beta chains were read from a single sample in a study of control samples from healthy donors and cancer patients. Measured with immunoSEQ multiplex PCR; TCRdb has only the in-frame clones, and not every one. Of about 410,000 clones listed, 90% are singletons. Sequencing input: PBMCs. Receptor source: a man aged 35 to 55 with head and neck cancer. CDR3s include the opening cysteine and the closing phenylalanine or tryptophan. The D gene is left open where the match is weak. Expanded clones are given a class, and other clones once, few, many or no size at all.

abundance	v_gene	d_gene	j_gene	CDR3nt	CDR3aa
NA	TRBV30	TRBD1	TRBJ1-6	TGTGCCTGGAGTTTGTTGGGACAGAATTCACCCCTCCACTTT	CAWSLLGQNSPLHF
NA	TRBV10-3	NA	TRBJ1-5	TGTGCCATCGGTAGCAATCAGCCCCAGCATTTT	CAIGSNQPQHF
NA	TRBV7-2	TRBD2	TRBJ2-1	TGTGCCAGCAGCTCCTTAGCGGGAGGGTACCCCTACAATGAGCAGTTCTTC	CASSSLAGGYPYNEQFF
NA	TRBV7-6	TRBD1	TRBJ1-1	TGTGCCAGCAGCTCCACAGGGGGCGCAGCGGACACTGAAGCTTTCTTT	CASSSTGGAADTEAFF
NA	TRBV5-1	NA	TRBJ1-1	TGCGCCAGCAGCTTGGTGGCAGGGATGAACACTGAAGCTTTCTTT	CASSLVAGMNTEAFF
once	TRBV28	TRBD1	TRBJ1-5	TGTGCCAGCAGCCAGAGAGACAGGGCTCAGCCCCAGCATTTT	CASSQRDRAQPQHF
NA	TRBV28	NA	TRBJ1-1	TGTGCCAGCAGTTTTGGTCAGTCAAACACTGAAGCTTTCTTT	CASSFGQSNTEAFF
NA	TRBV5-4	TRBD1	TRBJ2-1	TGTGCCAGCAGGACAGGGGGTTCCAATGAGCAGTTCTTC	CASRTGGSNEQFF
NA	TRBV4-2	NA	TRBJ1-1	TGTGCCAGCAGCCAAGTGATAGACCGGGTTCGGGAAGCTTTCTTT	CASSQVIDRVREAFF
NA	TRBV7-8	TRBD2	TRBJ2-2	TGTGCCAGCACCCCGGGTGGGGCTAGCGGAACCGGGGAGCTGTTTTTT	CASTPGGASGTGELFF
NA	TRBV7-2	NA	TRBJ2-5	TGTGCCAGCAGCACAACTCGGCTGGAGACCCAGTACTTC	CASSTTRLETQYF
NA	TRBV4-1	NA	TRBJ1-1	TGCGCCAGCAGCCGTAACATGAACACTGAAGCTTTCTTT	CASSRNMNTEAFF
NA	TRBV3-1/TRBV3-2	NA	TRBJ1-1	TGTGCCAGCACCCTTTCAGGAGGCCAGAACACTGAAGCTTTCTTT	CASTLSGGQNTEAFF
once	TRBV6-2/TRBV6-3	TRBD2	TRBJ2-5	TGTGCCAGCAGTTACAGTAGCGGGTGGGTGGAAGAGACCCAGTACTTC	CASSYSSGWVEETQYF
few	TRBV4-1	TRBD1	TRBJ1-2	TGCGCCAGCAGCCACCCCCCCGGCAGGGGGCGCGACTATGGCTACACCTTC	CASSHPPGRGRDYGYTF
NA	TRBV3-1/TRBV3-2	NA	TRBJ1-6	TGTGCCAGCAGCCAAGAAACTTTAACCTATTCACCCCTCCACTTT	CASSQETLTYSPLHF
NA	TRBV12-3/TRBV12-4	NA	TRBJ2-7	TGTGCCAGCAGCCTCCTCCCGACTGGCGAGCAGTACTTC	CASSLLPTGEQYF
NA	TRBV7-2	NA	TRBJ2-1	TGTGCCAGCGTGCGACTAGTAGGGATAATCTCCTACAATGAGCAGTTCTTC	CASVRLVGIISYNEQFF
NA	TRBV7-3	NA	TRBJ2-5	TGTGCCAGCAGCGAACAGGGGGGTAGCGGGAGACCAGAGACCCAGTACTTC	CASSEQGGSGRPETQYF
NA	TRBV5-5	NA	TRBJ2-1	TGTGCCAGCAGCTTGAGGGGGGCGCAGGGGAATGAGCAGTTCTTC	CASSLRGAQGNEQFF
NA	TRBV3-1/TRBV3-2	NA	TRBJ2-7	TGTGCCAGCAGCCCACAGCGACAGGTCCTCTCCTACGAGCAGTACTTC	CASSPQRQVLSYEQYF
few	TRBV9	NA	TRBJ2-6	TGTGCCAGCAGCGTAGTGGTAGTTTCTGGGGCCAACGTCCTGACTTTC	CASSVVVVSGANVLTF
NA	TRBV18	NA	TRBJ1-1	TGTGCCAGCTCACAAGCAGGGAACACTGAAGCTTTCTTT	CASSQAGNTEAFF
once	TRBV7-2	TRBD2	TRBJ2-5	TGTGCCAGCCGACGGTATGGGACTAGCGGGGAGACCCAGTACTTC	CASRRYGTSGETQYF
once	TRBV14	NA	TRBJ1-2	TGTGCCAGCAGCCAAGAACTCCAGGGGAAGGACTACACCTTC	CASSQELQGKDYTF
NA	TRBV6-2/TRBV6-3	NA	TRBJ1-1	TGTGCCAGCAGTTACTCTTCGCTAATGAACACTGAAGCTTTCTTT	CASSYSSLMNTEAFF
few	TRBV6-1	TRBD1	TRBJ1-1	TGTGCCAGCAGTGACCCGGGACAGCCGAACACTGAAGCTTTCTTT	CASSDPGQPNTEAFF
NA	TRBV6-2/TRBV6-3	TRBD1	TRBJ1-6	TGTGCCAGCAGTTATACGCAACAGGGGACGGGCTCACCCCTCCACTTT	CASSYTQQGTGSPLHF